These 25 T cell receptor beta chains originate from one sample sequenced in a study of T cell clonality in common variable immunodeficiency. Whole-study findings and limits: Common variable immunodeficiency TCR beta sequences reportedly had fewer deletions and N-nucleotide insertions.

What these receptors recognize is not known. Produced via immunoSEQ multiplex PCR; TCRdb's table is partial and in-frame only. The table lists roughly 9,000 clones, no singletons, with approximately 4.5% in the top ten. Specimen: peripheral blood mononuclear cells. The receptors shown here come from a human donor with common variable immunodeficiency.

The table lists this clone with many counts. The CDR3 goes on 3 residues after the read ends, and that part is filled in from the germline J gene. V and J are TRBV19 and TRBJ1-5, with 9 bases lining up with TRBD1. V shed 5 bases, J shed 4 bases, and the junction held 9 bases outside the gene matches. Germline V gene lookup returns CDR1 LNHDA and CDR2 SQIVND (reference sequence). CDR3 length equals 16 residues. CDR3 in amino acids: CASSSQQGAGNQPQHF. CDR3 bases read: TGTGCCAGTAGTTCCCAACAGGGGGCAGGGAATCAGCCC.

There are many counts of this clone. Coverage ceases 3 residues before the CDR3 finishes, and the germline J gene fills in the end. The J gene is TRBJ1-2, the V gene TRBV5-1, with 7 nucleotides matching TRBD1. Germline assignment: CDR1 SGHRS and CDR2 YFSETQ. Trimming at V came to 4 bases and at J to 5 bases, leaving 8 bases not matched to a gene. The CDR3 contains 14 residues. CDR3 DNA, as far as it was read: TGCGCCAGCAGCGAAACACCGGGACAGTATGGC. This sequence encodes CASSETPGQYG. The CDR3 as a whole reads CASSETPGQYGYTF.

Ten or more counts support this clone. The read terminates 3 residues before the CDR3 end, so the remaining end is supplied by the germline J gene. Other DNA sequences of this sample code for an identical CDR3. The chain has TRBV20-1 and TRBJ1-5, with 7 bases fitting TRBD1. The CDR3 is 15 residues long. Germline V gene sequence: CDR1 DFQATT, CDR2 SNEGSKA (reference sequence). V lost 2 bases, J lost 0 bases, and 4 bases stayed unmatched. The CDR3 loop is CSARTGTASNQPQHF. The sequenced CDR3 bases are TGCAGTGCTAGAACCGGGACAGCTAGCAATCAGCCC.

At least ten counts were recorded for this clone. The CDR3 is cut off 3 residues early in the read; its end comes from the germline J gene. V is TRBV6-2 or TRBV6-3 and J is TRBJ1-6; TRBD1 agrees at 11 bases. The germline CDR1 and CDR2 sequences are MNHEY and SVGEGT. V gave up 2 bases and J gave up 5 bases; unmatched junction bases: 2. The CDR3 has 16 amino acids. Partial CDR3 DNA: TGTGCCAGCAGTTACGGACAGGGGGCCAATAATTCACCC. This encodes CASSYGQGANNSP. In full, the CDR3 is CASSYGQGANNSPLHF.

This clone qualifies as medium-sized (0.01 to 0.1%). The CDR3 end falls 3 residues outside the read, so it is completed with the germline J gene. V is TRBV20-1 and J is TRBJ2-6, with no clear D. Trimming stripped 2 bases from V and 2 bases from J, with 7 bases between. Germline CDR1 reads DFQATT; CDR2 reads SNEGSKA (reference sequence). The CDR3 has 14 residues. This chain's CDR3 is CSARRLPGANVLTF. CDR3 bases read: TGCAGTGCTAGAAGACTCCCTGGGGCCAACGTC.

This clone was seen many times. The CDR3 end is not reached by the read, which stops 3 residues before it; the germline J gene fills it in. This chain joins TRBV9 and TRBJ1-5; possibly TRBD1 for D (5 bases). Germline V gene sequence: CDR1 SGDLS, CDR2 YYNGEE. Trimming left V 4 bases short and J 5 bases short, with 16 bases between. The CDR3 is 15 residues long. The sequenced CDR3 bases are TGTGCCAGCAGCCCAGGACAACTTGCGGATCAGCCC. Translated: CASSPGQLADQP. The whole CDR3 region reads CASSPGQLADQPQHF.

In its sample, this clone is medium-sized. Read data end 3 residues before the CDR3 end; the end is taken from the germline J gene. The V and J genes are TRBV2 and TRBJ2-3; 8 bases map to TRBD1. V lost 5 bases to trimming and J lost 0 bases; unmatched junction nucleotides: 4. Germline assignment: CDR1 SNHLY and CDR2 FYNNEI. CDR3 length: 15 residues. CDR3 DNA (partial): TGTGCCAGCAGTCCAGACAGGGGCAGCACAGATACG. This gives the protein CASSPDRGSTDT. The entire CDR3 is CASSPDRGSTDTQYF.

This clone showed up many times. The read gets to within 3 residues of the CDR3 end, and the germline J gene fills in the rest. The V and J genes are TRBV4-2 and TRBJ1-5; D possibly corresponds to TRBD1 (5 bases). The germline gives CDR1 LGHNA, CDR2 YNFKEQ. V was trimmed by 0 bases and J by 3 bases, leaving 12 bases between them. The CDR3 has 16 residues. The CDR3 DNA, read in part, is TGTGCCAGCAGCCAAGATTTGGGGGGATCCAATCAGCCC. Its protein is CASSQDLGGSNQP. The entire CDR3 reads CASSQDLGGSNQPQHF.

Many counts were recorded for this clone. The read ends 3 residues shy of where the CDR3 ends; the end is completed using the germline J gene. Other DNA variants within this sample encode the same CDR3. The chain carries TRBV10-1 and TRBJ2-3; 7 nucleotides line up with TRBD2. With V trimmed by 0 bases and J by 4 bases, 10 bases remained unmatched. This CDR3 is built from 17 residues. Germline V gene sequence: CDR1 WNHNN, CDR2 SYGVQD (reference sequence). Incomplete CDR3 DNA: TGCGCCAGCAGTGAGTCGCGGGGAGGGATGAGCCCAGATACG. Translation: CASSESRGGMSPDT. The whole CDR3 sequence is CASSESRGGMSPDTQYF.

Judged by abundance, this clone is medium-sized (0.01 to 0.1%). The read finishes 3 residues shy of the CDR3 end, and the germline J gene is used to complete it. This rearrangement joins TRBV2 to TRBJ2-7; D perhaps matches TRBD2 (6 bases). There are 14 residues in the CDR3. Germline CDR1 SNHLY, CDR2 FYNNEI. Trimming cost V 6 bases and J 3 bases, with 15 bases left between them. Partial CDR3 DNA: TGTGCCAGCAGGAAAGGGAGGCAGGGCTACGAG. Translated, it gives CASRKGRQGYE. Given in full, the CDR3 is CASRKGRQGYEQYF.

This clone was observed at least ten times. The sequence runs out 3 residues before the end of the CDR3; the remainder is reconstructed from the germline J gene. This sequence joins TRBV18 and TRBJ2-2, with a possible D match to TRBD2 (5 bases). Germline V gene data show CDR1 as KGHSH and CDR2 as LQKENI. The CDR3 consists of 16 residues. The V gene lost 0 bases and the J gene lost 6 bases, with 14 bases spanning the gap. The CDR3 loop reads CASSPPNPRGSGELFF. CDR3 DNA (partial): TGTGCCAGCTCACCACCTAACCCTCGGGGATCCGGGGAG.

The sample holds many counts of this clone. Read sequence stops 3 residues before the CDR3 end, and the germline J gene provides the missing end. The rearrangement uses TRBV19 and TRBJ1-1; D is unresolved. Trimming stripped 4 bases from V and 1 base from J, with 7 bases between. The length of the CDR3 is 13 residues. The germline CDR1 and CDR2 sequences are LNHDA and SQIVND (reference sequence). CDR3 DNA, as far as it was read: TGTGCCAGTAGTAAACAGACGAACACTGAA. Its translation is CASSKQTNTE. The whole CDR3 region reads CASSKQTNTEAFF. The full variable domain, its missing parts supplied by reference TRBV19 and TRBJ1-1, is DGGITQSPKYLFRKEGQNVTLSCEQNLNHDAMYWYRQDPGQGLRLIYYSQIVNDFQKGDIAEGYSVSREKKESFPLTVTSAQKNPTAFYLCASSKQTNTEAFFGQGTRLTVV.

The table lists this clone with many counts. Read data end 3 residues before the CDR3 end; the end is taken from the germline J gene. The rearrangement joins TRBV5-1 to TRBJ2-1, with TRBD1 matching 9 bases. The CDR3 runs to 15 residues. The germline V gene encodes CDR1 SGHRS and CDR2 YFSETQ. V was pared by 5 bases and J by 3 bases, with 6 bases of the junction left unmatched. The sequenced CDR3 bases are TGCGCCAGCAGGTCGGTGGGACAGGGCTACAATGAG. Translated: CASRSVGQGYNE. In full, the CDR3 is CASRSVGQGYNEQFF.

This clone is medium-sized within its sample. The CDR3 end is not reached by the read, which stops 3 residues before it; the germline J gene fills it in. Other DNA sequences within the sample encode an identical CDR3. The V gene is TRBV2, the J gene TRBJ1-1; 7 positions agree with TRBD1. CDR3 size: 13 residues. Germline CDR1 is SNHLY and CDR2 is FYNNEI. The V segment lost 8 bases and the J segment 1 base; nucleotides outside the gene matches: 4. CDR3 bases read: TGTGCCAGCCGGACAGGTTGGAACACTGAA. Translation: CASRTGWNTE. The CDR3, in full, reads CASRTGWNTEAFF.

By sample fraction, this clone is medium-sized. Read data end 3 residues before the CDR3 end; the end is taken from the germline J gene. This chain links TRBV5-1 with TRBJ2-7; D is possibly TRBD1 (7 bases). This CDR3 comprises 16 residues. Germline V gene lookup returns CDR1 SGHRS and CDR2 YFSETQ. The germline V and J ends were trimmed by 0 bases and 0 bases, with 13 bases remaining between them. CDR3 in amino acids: CASSLVRGTDSYEQYF. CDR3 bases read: TGCGCCAGCAGCTTGGTTCGGGGGACAGACTCCTACGAG.

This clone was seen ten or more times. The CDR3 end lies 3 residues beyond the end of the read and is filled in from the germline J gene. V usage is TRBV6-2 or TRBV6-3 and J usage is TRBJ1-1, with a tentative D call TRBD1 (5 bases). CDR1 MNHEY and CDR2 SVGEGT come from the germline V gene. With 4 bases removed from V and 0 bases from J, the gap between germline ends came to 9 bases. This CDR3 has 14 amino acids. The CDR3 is CASSSRQLNTEAFF. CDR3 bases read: TGTGCCAGCAGTTCGCGACAGCTGAACACTGAA.

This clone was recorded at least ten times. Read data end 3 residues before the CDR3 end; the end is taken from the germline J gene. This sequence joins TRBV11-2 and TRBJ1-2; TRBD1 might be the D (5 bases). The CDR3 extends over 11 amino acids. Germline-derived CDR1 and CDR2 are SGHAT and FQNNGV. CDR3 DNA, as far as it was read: TGTGCCAGCAGCGGACACAGGTGG. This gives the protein CASSGHRW. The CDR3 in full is CASSGHRWYTF.

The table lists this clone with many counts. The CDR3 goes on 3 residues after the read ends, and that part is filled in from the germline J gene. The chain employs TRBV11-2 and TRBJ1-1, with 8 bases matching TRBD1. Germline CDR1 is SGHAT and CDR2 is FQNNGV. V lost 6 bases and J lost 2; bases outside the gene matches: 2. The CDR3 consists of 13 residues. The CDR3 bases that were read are TGTGCCAGCAGTGGACAGGGTAACACTGAA. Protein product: CASSGQGNTE. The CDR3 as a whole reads CASSGQGNTEAFF.

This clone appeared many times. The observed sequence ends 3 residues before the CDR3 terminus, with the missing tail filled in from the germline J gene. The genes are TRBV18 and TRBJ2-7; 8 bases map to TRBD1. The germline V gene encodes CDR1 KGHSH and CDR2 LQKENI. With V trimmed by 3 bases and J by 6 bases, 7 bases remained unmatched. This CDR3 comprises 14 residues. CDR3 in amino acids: CASSPGQGLAEQYF. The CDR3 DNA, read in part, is TGTGCCAGCTCACCCGGACAGGGTTTAGCCGAG.

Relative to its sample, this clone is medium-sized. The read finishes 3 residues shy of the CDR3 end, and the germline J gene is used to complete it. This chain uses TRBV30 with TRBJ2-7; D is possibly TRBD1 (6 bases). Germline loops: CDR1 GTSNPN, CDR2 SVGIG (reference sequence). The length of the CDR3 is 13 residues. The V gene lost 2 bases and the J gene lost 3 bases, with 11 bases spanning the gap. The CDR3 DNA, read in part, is TGTGCCTGGAGTCCGAAGGGGGTCTACGAG. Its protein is CAWSPKGVYE. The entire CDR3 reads CAWSPKGVYEQYF.

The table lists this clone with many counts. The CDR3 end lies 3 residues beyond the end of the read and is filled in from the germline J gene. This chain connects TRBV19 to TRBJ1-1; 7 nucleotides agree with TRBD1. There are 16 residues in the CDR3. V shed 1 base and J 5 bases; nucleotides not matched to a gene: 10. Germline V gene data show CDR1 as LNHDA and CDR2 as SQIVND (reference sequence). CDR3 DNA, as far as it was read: TGTGCCAGTAGTATAGGGTTAACAGGGGATTGGACTGAA. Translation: CASSIGLTGDWTE. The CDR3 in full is CASSIGLTGDWTEAFF.

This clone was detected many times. The CDR3 spells CASSPGTGGPQPQHF. The sequenced CDR3 bases are TGTGCCAGCAGCCCCGGGACAGGGGGACCTCAGCCC. This chain connects TRBV7-2 to TRBJ1-5, with 11 bases matching TRBD1. Coverage ceases 3 residues before the CDR3 finishes, and the germline J gene fills in the end. The ends lost 5 bases at V and 6 bases at J; junction bases unmatched: 6. The CDR3 loop spans 15 amino acids. Germline values: CDR1 SGHTA, CDR2 FQGNSA.

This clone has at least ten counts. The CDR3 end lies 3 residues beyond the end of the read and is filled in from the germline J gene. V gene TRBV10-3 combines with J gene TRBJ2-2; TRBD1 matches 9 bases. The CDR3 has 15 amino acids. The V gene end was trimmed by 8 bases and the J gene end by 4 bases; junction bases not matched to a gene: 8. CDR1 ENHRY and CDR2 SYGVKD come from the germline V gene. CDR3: CAIGQGTGSTGELFF. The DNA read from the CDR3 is TGTGCCATCGGCCAAGGGACAGGGAGCACCGGGGAG.

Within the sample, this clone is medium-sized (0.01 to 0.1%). Incomplete CDR3 DNA: TGTGCCAGCAGTTACTCGAGGTTAGCGGGAGCCACCTACGAG. Translating gives CASSYSRLAGATYE. The whole CDR3 is CASSYSRLAGATYEQYF. The gene calls are TRBV6-2 or TRBV6-3 and TRBJ2-7; 9 bases are a match to TRBD2. The CDR3 extends 3 residues past the end of the read, so its final part is completed from the germline J gene. The ends lost 0 bases at V and 2 bases at J; junction bases unmatched: 8. Germline assignment: CDR1 MNHEY and CDR2 SVGEGT. This CDR3 is built from 17 residues.

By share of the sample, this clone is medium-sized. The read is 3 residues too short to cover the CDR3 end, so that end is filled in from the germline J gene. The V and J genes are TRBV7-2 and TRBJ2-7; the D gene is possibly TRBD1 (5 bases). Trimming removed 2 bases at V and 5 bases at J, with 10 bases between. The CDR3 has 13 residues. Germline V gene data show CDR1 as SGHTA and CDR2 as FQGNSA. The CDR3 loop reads CASSLWQGNEQYF. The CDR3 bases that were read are TGTGCCAGCAGCTTATGGCAGGGTAACGAG.